The entry below describes one T cell receptor beta chain. This clone has just a few counts. The antigen this receptor binds is unknown. Qualities for individual bases were not recorded, and no much larger clone is one base off. TCR beta chain CDR3 regions were immunosequenced with the ImmunoSEQ Assay (Adaptive Biotechnologies). As for how the authors treated the data: The ImmunoSEQ Analyzer platform was used to export TCRB rearrangements, read counts, read proportions and gene usage. T-cell clonality was computed as 1 minus Pielou's evenness on productive rearrangements. Clonal space homeostasis binned clonotypes as rare, small, medium, large or hyperexpanded (0.01 to 1 of the repertoire). TCR productive clonality was compared across immune clusters C1, C2 and C3 using the Wilcoxon rank sum test. TCRdb stores this immuneACCESS table with in-frame sequences only. Part of the clones is absent; in the studies checked, under half of the shortfall reflects unresolved V genes, and no reason is known for the rest. For V, J and clone size, that table is used; D and trimming come from the DNA. Within this sample are 1,400 or so clones, with around two thirds of them counted one time only. Together, the top ten hold approximately 40% of the sample.

This sample was included in a study of the immune and genomic landscape of osteosarcoma (dated by TCRdb to between 2020 and 2021). Broadly, across the study: The overall cohort included 50 or so pediatric and adult patients with high-grade osteosarcoma, and the median age at diagnosis was 25 to 35 years (range about 5-81). Poor-risk disease was overrepresented in the cohort, as 73% of patients had an unfavorable pathologic response to standard therapy and approximately 67% had died. Patients in the overall cohort were around 60% male, and roughly 77% presented with localized disease at diagnosis. Osteosarcoma specimens were profiled with whole genome, RNA and T-cell receptor sequencing plus immunohistochemistry and reverse phase protein arrays so that immunogenic potential could be defined. TCR sequencing results were integrated with transcriptome, protein array and immunostaining data to characterize the osteosarcoma immunogenomic landscape. The study aimed to explain the limited clinical activity of immune checkpoint inhibitors in osteosarcoma. A few patients contributed two samples from the same tumor site. The paper's findings and limits, for the study overall: Clonality benchmarks were derived from external normal skin and healthy peripheral blood data rather than from matched normal tissue. Although TCR productive clonality was higher in the immune-hot C3 cluster than in the cold C1 cluster, TCR productive clonality was still low overall. Along with the frozen tumor specimens, matched blood was collected from just a couple of patients. In five cases a single hyperexpanded clone dominated the repertoire, and each of those five cases had fewer than 100 T-cell clonotypes. Overall, productive TCR clonality was low, with a mean of 0.09 and a maximum of 0.3, which suggests limited clonal expansion of T cells. Because osteosarcoma is rare and all possible samples were collected, sample size was not determined by any statistical method.

The tumors sampled were post-treatment primary, local recurrence and metastasis specimens taken from patients with a poor prognosis. Frozen resected lung metastases of osteosarcoma were used as metastasis specimens. Reading from cysteine to phenylalanine, the CDR3 counts 14 amino acids. The CDR3 DNA has 42 bases and is translated from base 1. Sequences MNHEY (CDR1) and SMNVEV (CDR2) are obtained from the germline V gene (reference sequence). The germline V end is reduced by 6 bases and the J end by 5 bases; junction bases left unmatched: 8. The V and J segments used are TRBV27 and TRBJ2-7; 9 middle bases align to TRBD1. The source material was metastatic tumor tissue from the lung. Taken with the paper, the label for cell subset or site translates to: lung metastasis of osteosarcoma. The sequence derives from a woman in her twenties or thirties with osteosarcoma. The age is the age at diagnosis. CDR3 loop: CASSLGTGYDEQYF. The DNA sequence is as follows: TGTGCCAGCAGCCTAGGGACAGGGTATGACGAGCAGTACTTC.